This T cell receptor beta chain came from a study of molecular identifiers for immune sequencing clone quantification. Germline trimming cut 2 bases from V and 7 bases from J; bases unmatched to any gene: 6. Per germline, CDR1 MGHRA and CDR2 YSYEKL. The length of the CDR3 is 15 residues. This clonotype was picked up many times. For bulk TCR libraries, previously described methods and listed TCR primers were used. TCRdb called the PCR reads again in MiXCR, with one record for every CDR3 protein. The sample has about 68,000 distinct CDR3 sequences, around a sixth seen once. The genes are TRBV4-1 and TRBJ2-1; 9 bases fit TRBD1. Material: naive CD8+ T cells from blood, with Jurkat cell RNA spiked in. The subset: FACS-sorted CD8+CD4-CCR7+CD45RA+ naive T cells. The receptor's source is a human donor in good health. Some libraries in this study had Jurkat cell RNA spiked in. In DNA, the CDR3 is TGCGCCAGCAGCCAAAATACAGGGGGCGTGAATGAGCAGTTCTTC. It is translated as CASSQNTGGVNEQFF.